Shown below are 23 T cell receptor beta chains from a single sample sequenced in a study of shared clonotypes between healthy human individuals (dated by TCRdb to 2018 to 2020). Library preparation used the immunoSEQ multiplex PCR assay. TCRdb re-hosts the immuneACCESS table, in-frame sequences only. Its copies lack some clones; in the studies checked, an unresolved V gene accounts for under half of them, and the cause for the rest is not known. This sample has approximately 1.4 million clones in its table, and 95% to 99% of those were observed once. The biggest ten clones account for roughly 0.45% of the sample. The material sequenced was naive CD4+ T cells sorted from blood. The cell subset or site label on this specimen signifies: CD45RA+ positively selected. These receptors were obtained from a man aged 25 to 40 in good health.

V usage is TRBV30 and J usage is TRBJ1-2, with D uncertain. V was pared by 3 bases and J by 3 bases, with 5 bases between. The germline CDR1 and CDR2 sequences are GTSNPN and SVGIG (reference sequence). The CDR3 length is 11 residues. The CDR3 reads CAWSQDYGYTF. The CDR3 nucleotides read TGTGCCTGGAGCCAAGACTATGGCTACACCTTC.

V and J are TRBV13 and TRBJ2-7; 10 nucleotides align to TRBD2. Trimming at V came to 5 bases and at J to 7 bases, leaving 5 bases not matched to a gene. This CDR3 region has 13 residues. Germline V lookup: CDR1 PRHDT, CDR2 FYEKMQ (reference sequence). The CDR3 sequence: CASSLAGVREQYF. CDR3 DNA sequence: TGTGCCAGCAGCCTAGCGGGAGTGAGGGAGCAGTACTTC.

The rearrangement uses TRBV5-1 and TRBJ2-1; 8 nucleotides match TRBD2. Germline V gene sequence: CDR1 SGHRS, CDR2 YFSETQ. J was trimmed by 8 bases and V by 5 bases; bases with no gene match: 9. This CDR3 is 14 amino acids long. CDR3 region: CASSSGTREHEQFF. In nucleotides, the CDR3 is TGCGCCAGCAGTTCCGGGACTAGGGAACATGAGCAGTTCTTC.

This rearrangement joins TRBV18 to TRBJ2-3; no firm D call. The germline V and J ends were trimmed by 5 bases and 12 bases, with 15 bases remaining between them. The CDR3 loop spans 12 amino acids. Germline-derived CDR1 and CDR2 are KGHSH and LQKENI. This chain's CDR3 is CASSTVGNSQYF. Written as DNA, the CDR3 is TGTGCCAGCTCAACAGTGGGCAATAGCCAGTATTTT.

V and J are TRBV15 and TRBJ1-1; D is unclear. Trimming took 3 bases from V and 0 from J, leaving 5 bases between them. The CDR3 has 13 residues. Germline CDR1 is LNHNV and CDR2 is YYDKDF (reference sequence). CDR3 nucleotide sequence: TGTGCCACCAGCAGGACACTGAACACTGAAGCTTTCTTT. This translates into CATSRTLNTEAFF.

V usage is TRBV7-9 and J usage is TRBJ2-7, with 8 bases fitting TRBD1. The CDR3 length is 15 residues. V was pared by 2 bases and J by 1 base, with 4 bases of the junction left unmatched. Germline V lookup: CDR1 SEHNR, CDR2 FQNEAQ (reference sequence). The CDR3 region is CASSLWRQGSYEQYF. For the CDR3, the DNA is TGTGCCAGCAGCTTATGGAGACAGGGGTCCTACGAGCAGTACTTC.

The V gene is TRBV28, the J gene TRBJ2-7, with 7 bases aligning to TRBD1. V lost 3 bases to trimming and J lost 4 bases; unmatched junction nucleotides: 9. The CDR3 is 15 residues long. Germline CDR1 and CDR2: MDHEN and SYDVKM. The CDR3 DNA sequence: TGTGCCAGCAGTTTCCCGGACAGGACCCTATACGAGCAGTACTTC. This translates into CASSFPDRTLYEQYF.

CDR3 DNA sequence: TGTGCCAGCAGAAAGCAGGGGACTCAAGAGACCCAGTACTTC. Its translation is CASRKQGTQETQYF. The rearrangement uses TRBV6-1 and TRBJ2-5, with D perhaps being TRBD1 or TRBD2 (6 bases each). This CDR3 region has 14 residues. From germline, CDR1 is MNHNS and CDR2 SASEGT. V was trimmed by 6 bases and J by 2 bases, leaving 13 bases between them.

The chain combines TRBV15 with TRBJ2-7; D may match TRBD1 or TRBD2 (7 bases each). The CDR3 contains 13 residues. Trimming pared 8 bases from V and 4 bases from J, leaving 15 bases between. Germline values: CDR1 LNHNV, CDR2 YYDKDF (reference sequence). In nucleotides, the CDR3 is TGTGCCACCCAGGGGGGGGCATATTACGAGCAGTACTTC. Its translation is CATQGGAYYEQYF.

A remark on this clone: Other DNA sequences in the sample encode the same CDR3. The V call is TRBV5-1, the J call TRBJ2-2, with D unresolved. V lost 1 base, J lost 5 bases, and 6 bases lay in between. Germline CDR1 and CDR2: SGHRS and YFSETQ. CDR3 length equals 13 residues. The CDR3 region is CASSLTPTGELFF. The CDR3 DNA reads as TGCGCCAGCAGCTTGACACCTACCGGGGAGCTGTTTTTT. Based on the CDR3 plus reference TRBV5-1 and TRBJ2-2, the full variable domain is KAGVTQTPRYLIKTRGQQVTLSCSPISGHRSVSWYQQTPGQGLQFLFEYFSETQRNKGNFPGRFSGRQFSNSRSEMNVSTLELGDSALYLCASSLTPTGELFFGEGSRLTVL.

Regarding this clone: Other DNA sequences in the same sample also yield this CDR3. The J gene is TRBJ1-4, the V gene TRBV18; D is unclear. CDR1 KGHSH and CDR2 LQKENI come from the germline V gene. The V end lost 2 bases, the J end lost 0 bases, and 4 bases lay between the germline ends. CDR3 length: 14 residues. The CDR3 loop reads CASSPSTTNEKLFF. The CDR3 bases are TGTGCCAGCTCACCATCTACAACTAATGAAAAACTGTTTTTT.

The chain recombines TRBV11-2 with TRBJ2-1; 8 bases fit TRBD2. Germline V gene data show CDR1 as SGHAT and CDR2 as FQNNGV. V lost 3 bases, J lost 8 bases, and 6 bases stayed unmatched. The CDR3 sequence is 14 residues long. The chain's CDR3 is CASSLKRESYEQFF. CDR3 DNA: TGTGCCAGCAGCTTGAAGCGGGAGTCCTATGAGCAGTTCTTC.

The chain employs TRBV6-6 and TRBJ2-5, with 10 bases matching TRBD2. J lost 4 bases, V lost 7 bases, and 3 bases had no gene match. The CDR3 has 13 residues. The germline V gene encodes CDR1 MNHNY and CDR2 SVGAGI (reference sequence). CDR3 in amino acids: CASTASGRETQYF. The DNA of the CDR3 is TGTGCCAGCACCGCTAGCGGGAGAGAGACCCAGTACTTC.

The chain employs TRBV15 and TRBJ2-5, with no clear D. Per the germline V gene, CDR1 is LNHNV and CDR2 is YYDKDF (reference sequence). The CDR3 runs 14 residues. V lost 2 bases and J 5 bases, leaving 12 bases between the germline ends. The CDR3 spells CATSRIGIGETQYF. The DNA for the CDR3 is TGTGCCACCAGCAGAATAGGGATCGGGGAGACCCAGTACTTC.

The chain couples TRBV30 to TRBJ2-1, with 8 bases matching TRBD2. The CDR3 has 15 amino acids. CDR1 is GTSNPN and CDR2 is SVGIG in the germline V gene (reference sequence). V lost 5 bases, J lost 0 bases, and 6 bases stayed unmatched. The CDR3 loop is CAWDLTSASYNEQFF. The CDR3 DNA reads as TGTGCCTGGGATTTGACTAGCGCCTCCTACAATGAGCAGTTCTTC. Supplemented by reference TRBV30 and TRBJ2-1, the full variable domain reads SQTIHQWPATLVQPVGSPLSLECTVEGTSNPNLYWYRQAAGRGLQLLFYSVGIGQISSEVPQNLSASRPQDRQFILSSKKLLLSDSGFYLCAWDLTSASYNEQFFGPGTRLTVL.

J is TRBJ2-3 and V is TRBV18; D is unresolved. Germline-derived CDR1 and CDR2 are KGHSH and LQKENI. The CDR3 loop spans 12 amino acids. With 3 bases removed from V and 6 bases from J, the gap between germline ends came to 7 bases. This CDR3 reads CASSPRLDTQYF. CDR3 nucleotide sequence: TGTGCCAGCTCACCGCGCCTTGATACGCAGTATTTT. Full variable domain (rest looked up from reference TRBV18 and TRBJ2-3): NAGVMQNPRHLVRRRGQEARLRCSPMKGHSHVYWYRQLPEEGLKFMVYLQKENIIDESGMPKERFSAEFPKEGPSILRIQQVVRGDSAAYFCASSPRLDTQYFGPGTRLTVL.

This chain connects TRBV6-1 to TRBJ1-1; D remains unclear. The CDR3 extends over 14 amino acids. Germline lookup yields CDR1 MNHNS and CDR2 SASEGT. The V end was cut by 7 bases, the J end by 5 bases, with 17 bases between. Here the CDR3 reads CASTEGGRRTEAFF. CDR3 in DNA: TGTGCCAGCACCGAGGGAGGACGGCGGACTGAAGCTTTCTTT.

This chain connects TRBV19 to TRBJ2-7; perhaps TRBD2 as D (6 bases). The germline V gene has CDR1 LNHDA and CDR2 SQIVND (reference sequence). CDR3 length equals 14 residues. V lost 6 bases, J lost 1 base, and 13 bases lay in between. The CDR3 region has the DNA TGTGCCAGTAGGAAGGGACTCCCTTCCTACGAGCAGTACTTC. This gives the protein CASRKGLPSYEQYF.

This sequence joins TRBV29-1 and TRBJ2-7; the D gene is possibly TRBD1 (5 bases). Germline CDR1 is SQVTM and CDR2 is ANQGSEA. The CDR3 length is 12 residues. Trimming shortened V by 5 bases and J by 2 bases, and 10 bases separated the two germline ends. The DNA for the CDR3 is TGCAGCGTTAGACAGAATCCCTACGAGCAGTACTTC. Translating it yields CSVRQNPYEQYF.

In regard to this clone: In the same sample, other DNA sequences code for this CDR3. This chain's CDR3 is CASSFGGSYEQYF. CDR3 coding DNA: TGTGCCAGCAGCTTTGGGGGATCCTACGAGCAGTACTTC. The rearrangement joins TRBV5-4 to TRBJ2-7, with D perhaps TRBD1 or TRBD2 (5 bases each). The germline V gene encodes CDR1 SGHNT and CDR2 YYREEE (reference sequence). The CDR3 spans 13 residues. The V and J ends lost 2 bases and 1 base respectively, with 7 bases between them.

The chain joins TRBV5-4 to TRBJ2-4; D uncertain. The CDR3 consists of 15 residues. Trimming shortened V by 4 bases and J by 9 bases, and 20 bases separated the two germline ends. The germline V gene encodes CDR1 SGHNT and CDR2 YYREEE (reference sequence). CDR3 protein: CASSTYRTPETIQYF. CDR3 nucleotide sequence: TGTGCCAGCAGCACATACCGGACCCCTGAGACCATTCAGTACTTC.

The CDR3 loop reads CASSIRNGQGMFF. The CDR3 DNA reads TGTGCCAGTAGTATAAGAAACGGACAGGGTATGTTTTTT. V usage is TRBV19 and J usage is TRBJ1-4, with TRBD1 identical over 8 bases. CDR3 length: 13 residues. CDR1 is LNHDA, CDR2 SQIVND, per germline (reference sequence). V was pared by 2 bases and J by 15 bases, with 8 bases of the junction left unmatched.

The V and J genes are TRBV6-5 and TRBJ1-5, with unresolved D. This CDR3 region has 14 residues. V was cut by 4 bases and J by 4 bases, with 11 bases left in between. Germline CDR1 and CDR2: MNHEY and SVGAGI. CDR3 DNA sequence: TGTGCCAGCAGTTGGGTCCGGGGAAATCAGCCCCAGCATTTT. This encodes CASSWVRGNQPQHF.